The present TCR beta chain was sequenced within a study of monozygotic twins with inflammatory bowel disease. Findings of the study overall: A lone strong IBD-associated signal or clonotype found no support. With inverse Simpson as the measure, TCRbeta diversity was lower in IBD patients than in healthy co-twins.

CDR3 size: 14 residues. The germline gives CDR1 KGHSH, CDR2 LQKENI. The team made cDNA by running eight separate reactions for each sample. TCRdb reprocessed the 5' RACE reads and keeps a single row for each CDR3 protein, giving no DNA. Its clone listing holds 300,000 to 400,000 distinct CDR3 sequences. Notes on this clonotype: No antigen is known for it.

The chain uses TRBV18 and TRBJ2-5; TCRdb designates TRBD1, a call that cannot be tested without DNA. This clonotype was obtained from a human donor with ulcerative colitis or Crohn's disease, or a healthy co-twin of an affected twin (not recorded which). Sequenced: blood. CDR3 in amino acids: CASSPQKELGPQYF.